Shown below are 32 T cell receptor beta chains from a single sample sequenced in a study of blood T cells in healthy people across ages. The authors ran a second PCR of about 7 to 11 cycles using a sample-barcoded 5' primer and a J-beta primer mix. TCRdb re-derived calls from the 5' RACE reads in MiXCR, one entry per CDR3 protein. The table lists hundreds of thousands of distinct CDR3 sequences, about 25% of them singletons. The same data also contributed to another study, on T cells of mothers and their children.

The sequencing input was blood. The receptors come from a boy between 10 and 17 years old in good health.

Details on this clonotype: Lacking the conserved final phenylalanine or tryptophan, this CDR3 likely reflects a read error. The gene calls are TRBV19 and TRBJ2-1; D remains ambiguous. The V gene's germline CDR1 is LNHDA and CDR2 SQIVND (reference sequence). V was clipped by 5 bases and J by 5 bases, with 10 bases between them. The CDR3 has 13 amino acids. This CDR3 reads CASSPLFDNEQFL. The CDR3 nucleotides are TGTGCCAGTAGTCCTCTATTCGACAATGAGCAGTTCCTC.

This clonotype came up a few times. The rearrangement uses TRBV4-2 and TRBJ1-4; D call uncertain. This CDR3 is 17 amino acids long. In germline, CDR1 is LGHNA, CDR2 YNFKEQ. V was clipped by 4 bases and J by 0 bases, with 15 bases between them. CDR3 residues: CASSRPGELATNEKLFF. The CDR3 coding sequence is TGTGCCAGCAGCCGTCCGGGAGAACTTGCAACTAATGAAAAACTGTTTTTT.

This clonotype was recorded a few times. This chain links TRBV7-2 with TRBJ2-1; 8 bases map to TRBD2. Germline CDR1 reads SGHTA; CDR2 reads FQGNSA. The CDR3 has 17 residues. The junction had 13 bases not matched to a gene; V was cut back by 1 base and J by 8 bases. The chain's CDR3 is CASSLVRGGPVSDEQFF. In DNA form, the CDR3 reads TGTGCCAGCAGCTTAGTCCGGGGGGGTCCAGTAAGCGATGAGCAGTTCTTC.

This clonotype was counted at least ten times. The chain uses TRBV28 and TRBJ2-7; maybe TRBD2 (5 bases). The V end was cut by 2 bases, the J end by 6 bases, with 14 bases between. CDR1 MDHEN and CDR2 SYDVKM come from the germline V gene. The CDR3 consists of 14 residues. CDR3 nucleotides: TGTGCCAGCAGTTTACCCGAGGGAGTAGTCGAGCAGTACTTC. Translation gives CASSLPEGVVEQYF.

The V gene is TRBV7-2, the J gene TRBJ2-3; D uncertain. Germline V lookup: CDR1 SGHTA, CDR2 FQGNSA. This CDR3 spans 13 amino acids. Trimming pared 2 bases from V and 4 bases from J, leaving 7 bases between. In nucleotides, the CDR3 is TGTGCCAGCAGCTTACACCTTTCAGATACGCAGTATTTT. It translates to CASSLHLSDTQYF.

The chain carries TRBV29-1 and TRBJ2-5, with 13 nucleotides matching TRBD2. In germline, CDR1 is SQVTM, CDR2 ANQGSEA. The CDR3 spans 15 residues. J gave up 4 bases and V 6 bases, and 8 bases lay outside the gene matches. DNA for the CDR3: TGCAGCGTACCCAGACTAGCGGGGGGCAGAGAGACCCAGTACTTC. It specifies CSVPRLAGGRETQYF. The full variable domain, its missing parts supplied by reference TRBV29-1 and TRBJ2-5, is SAVISQKPSRDICQRGTSLTIQCQVDSQVTMMFWYRQQPGQSLTLIATANQGSEATYESGFVIDKFPISRPNLTFSTLTVSNMSPEDSSIYLCSVPRLAGGRETQYFGPGTRLLVL.

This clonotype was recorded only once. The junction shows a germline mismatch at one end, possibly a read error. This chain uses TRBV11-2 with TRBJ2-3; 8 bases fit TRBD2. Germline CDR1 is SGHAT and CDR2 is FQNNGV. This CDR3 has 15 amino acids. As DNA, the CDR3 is TGTGCTAGCAGCCACATAGCGGGGAGCACAGATACGCAGTATTTT. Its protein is CASSHIAGSTDTQYF. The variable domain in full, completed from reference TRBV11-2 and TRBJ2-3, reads EAGVAQSPRYKIIEKRQSVAFWCNPISGHATLYWYQQILGQGPKLLIQFQNNGVVDDSQLPKDRFSAERLKGVDSTLKIQPAKLEDSAVYLCASSHIAGSTDTQYFGPGTRLTVL.

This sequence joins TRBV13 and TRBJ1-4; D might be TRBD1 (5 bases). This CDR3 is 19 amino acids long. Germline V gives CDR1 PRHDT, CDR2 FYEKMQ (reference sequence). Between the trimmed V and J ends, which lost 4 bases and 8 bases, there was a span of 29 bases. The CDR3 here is CASSSDDEDWRDLFEKLFF. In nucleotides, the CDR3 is TGTGCCAGCAGCTCGGATGATGAGGACTGGAGGGACCTTTTCGAAAAACTGTTTTTT.

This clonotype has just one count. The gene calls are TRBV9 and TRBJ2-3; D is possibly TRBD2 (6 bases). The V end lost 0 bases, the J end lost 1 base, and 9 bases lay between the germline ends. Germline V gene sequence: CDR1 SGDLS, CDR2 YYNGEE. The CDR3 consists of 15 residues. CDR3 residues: CASSVGGIRTDTQYF. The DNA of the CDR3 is TGTGCCAGCAGCGTAGGCGGGATCCGCACAGATACGCAGTATTTT. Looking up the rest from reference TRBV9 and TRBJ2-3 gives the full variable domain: DSGVTQTPKHLITATGQRVTLRCSPRSGDLSVYWYQQSLDQGLQFLIQYYNGEERAKGNILERFSAQQFPDLHSELNLSSLELGDSALYFCASSVGGIRTDTQYFGPGTRLTVL.

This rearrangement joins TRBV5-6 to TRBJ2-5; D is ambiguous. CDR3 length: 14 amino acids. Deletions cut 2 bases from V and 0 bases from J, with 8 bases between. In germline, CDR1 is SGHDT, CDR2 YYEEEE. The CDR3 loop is CASSFSAYQETQYF. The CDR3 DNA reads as TGTGCCAGCAGCTTCTCAGCCTACCAAGAGACCCAGTACTTC.

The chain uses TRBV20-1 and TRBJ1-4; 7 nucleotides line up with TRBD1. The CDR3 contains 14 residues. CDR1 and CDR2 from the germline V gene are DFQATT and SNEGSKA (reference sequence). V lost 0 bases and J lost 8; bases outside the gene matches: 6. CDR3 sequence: CSARDLTGDEKLFF. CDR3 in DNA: TGCAGTGCTAGAGATCTAACAGGGGACGAAAAACTGTTTTTT.

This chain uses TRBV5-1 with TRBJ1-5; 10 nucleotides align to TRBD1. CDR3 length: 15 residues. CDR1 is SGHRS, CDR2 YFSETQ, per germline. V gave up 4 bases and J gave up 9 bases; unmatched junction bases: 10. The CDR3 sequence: CASSKETGGAWPQHF. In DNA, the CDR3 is TGCGCCAGCAGCAAGGAGACAGGGGGCGCTTGGCCCCAGCATTTT.

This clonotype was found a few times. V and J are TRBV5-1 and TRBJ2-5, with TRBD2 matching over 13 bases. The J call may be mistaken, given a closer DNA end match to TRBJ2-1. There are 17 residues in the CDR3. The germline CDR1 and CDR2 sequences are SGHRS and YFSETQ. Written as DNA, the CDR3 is TGCGCCAGCAGCCCCGAACCGGGACTAGCGGGGTTCAATGAGCAGTTCTTC. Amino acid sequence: CASSPEPGLAGFNEQFF.

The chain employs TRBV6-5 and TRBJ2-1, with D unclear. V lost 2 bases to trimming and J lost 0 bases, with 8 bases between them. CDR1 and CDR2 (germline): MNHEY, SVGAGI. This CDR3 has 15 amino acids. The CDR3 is CASSYAKSSYNEQFF. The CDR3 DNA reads TGTGCCAGCAGTTACGCCAAAAGCTCCTACAATGAGCAGTTCTTC.

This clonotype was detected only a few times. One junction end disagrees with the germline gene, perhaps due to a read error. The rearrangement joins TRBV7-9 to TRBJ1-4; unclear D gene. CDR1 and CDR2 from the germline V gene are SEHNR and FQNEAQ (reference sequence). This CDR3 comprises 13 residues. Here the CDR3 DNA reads TGTGCCAGCAGCTTCGCGGGCGAAGAAAGACTGTTTTTT. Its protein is CASSFAGEERLFF.

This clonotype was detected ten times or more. CDR3 residues: CSVPSSGSHTGELFF. Here the CDR3 DNA reads TGCAGCGTTCCTAGTAGCGGGAGTCACACCGGGGAGCTGTTTTTT. The chain couples TRBV29-1 to TRBJ2-2, with 9 positions matching TRBD2. The V segment lost 5 bases and the J segment 3 bases; nucleotides outside the gene matches: 7. The CDR3 loop spans 15 amino acids. CDR1 SQVTM and CDR2 ANQGSEA come from the germline V gene.

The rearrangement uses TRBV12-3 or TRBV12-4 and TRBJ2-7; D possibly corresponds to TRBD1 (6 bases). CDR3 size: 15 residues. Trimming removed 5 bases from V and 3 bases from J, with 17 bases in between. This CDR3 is CASSPSDRPNYEQYF. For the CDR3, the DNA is TGTGCCAGCAGTCCCTCGGACAGACCCAACTACGAGCAGTACTTC.

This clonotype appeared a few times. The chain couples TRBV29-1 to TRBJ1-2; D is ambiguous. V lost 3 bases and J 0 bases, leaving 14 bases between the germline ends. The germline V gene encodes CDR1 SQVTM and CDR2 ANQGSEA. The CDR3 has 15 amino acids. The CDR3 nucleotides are TGCAGCGTTGATGCTCCAGAACAACCTAACTATGGCTACACCTTC. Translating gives CSVDAPEQPNYGYTF.

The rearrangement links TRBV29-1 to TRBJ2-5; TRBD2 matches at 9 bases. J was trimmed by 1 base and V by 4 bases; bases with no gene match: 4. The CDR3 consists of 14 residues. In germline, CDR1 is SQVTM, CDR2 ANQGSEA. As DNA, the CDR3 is TGCAGCGTTGTGAGCGGGGGGCTCCAAGAGACCCAGTACTTC. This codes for CSVVSGGLQETQYF.

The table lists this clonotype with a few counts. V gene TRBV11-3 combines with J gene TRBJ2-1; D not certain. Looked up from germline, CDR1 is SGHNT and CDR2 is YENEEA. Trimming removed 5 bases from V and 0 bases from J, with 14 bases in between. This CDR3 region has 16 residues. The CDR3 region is CASSLPLVGSYNEQFF. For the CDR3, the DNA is TGTGCCAGCAGCCTCCCCCTGGTAGGCTCCTACAATGAGCAGTTCTTC.

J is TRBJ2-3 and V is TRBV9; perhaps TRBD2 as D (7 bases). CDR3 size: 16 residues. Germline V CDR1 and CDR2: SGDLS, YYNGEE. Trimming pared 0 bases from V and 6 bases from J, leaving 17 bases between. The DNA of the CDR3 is TGTGCCAGCAGCGTAGTGGCGGGGGCTCAGGGGGATACGCAGTATTTT. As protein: CASSVVAGAQGDTQYF.

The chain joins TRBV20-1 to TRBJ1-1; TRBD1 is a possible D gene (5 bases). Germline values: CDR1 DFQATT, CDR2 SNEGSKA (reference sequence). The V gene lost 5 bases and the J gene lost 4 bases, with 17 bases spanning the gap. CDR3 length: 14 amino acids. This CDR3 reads CSARRELWRTEAFF. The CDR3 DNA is TGCAGTGCTCGCAGGGAGCTTTGGCGCACTGAAGCTTTCTTT.

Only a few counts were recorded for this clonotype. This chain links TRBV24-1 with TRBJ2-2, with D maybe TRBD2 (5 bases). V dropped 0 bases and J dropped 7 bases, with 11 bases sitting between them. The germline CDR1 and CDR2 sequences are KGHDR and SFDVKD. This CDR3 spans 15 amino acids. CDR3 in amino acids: CATSDLRRSGGELFF. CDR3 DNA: TGTGCCACCAGTGATTTGCGAAGAAGCGGCGGGGAGCTGTTTTTT.

In nucleotides, the CDR3 is TGCAGTGCTAGAGATCAGGGACGATATAATTCACCCCTCCACTTT. Translated, it gives CSARDQGRYNSPLHF. The chain joins TRBV20-1 to TRBJ1-6; possible D gene TRBD1, 5 bases. Germline CDR1 is DFQATT and CDR2 is SNEGSKA (reference sequence). Trimming removed 0 bases at V and 4 bases at J, with 10 bases between. This CDR3 has 15 residues.

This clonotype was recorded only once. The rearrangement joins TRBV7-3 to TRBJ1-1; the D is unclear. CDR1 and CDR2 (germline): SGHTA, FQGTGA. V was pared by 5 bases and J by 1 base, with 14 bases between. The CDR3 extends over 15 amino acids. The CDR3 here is CASSRDAAGNTEAFF. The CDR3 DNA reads TGTGCCAGCAGCCGCGACGCCGCAGGGAACACTGAAGCTTTCTTT.

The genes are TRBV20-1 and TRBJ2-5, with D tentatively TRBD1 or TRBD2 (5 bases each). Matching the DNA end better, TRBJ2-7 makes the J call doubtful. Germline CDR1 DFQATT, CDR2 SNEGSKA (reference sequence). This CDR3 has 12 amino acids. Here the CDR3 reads CSAIGWGYEQYF. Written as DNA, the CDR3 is TGCAGTGCTATAGGGTGGGGGTACGAGCAGTACTTC.

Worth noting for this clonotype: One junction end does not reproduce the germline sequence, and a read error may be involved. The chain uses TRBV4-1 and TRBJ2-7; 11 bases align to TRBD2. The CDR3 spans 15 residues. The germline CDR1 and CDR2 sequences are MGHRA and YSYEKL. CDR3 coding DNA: TGCGCCAGCAGCCCGCTAGCGGGAGGAGCCTACGAGCAGTGCTTC. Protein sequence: CASSPLAGGAYEQCF.

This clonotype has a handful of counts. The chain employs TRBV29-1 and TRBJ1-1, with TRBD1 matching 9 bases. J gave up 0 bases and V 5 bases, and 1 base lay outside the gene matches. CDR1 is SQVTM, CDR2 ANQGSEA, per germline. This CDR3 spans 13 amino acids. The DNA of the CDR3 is TGCAGCGTTAGACAGGGGGTGAACACTGAAGCTTTCTTT. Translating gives CSVRQGVNTEAFF.

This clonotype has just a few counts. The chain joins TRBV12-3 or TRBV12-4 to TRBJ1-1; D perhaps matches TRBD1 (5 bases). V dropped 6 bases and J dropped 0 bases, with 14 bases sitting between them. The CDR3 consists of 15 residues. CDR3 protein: CASRIDPGLNTEAFF. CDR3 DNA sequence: TGTGCCAGCAGGATAGATCCGGGACTGAACACTGAAGCTTTCTTT.

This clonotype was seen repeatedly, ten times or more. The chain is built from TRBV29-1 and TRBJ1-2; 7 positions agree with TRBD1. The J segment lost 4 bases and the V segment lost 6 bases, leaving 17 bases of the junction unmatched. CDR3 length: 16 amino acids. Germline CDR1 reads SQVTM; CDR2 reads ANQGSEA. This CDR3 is CSVPPRQGGSGYGYTF. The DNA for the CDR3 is TGCAGCGTCCCCCCTCGACAGGGCGGAAGTGGCTATGGCTACACCTTC.

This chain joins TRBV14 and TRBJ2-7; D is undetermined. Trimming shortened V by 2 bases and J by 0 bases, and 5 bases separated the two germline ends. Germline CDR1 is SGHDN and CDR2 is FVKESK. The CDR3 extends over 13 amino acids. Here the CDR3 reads CASSQQTSYEQYF. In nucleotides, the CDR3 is TGTGCCAGCAGCCAACAGACCTCCTACGAGCAGTACTTC.

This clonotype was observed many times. The CDR3: CASSLGQIQNIQYF. The CDR3 DNA sequence: TGTGCCAGCAGCCTAGGACAGATACAAAACATTCAGTACTTC. This chain joins TRBV14 and TRBJ2-4; TRBD1 is a possible D gene (6 bases). V lost 4 bases, J lost 5 bases, and 12 bases lay in between. This CDR3 is built from 14 residues. Germline values: CDR1 SGHDN, CDR2 FVKESK. The full variable domain, its missing parts supplied by reference TRBV14 and TRBJ2-4, is EAGVTQFPSHSVIEKGQTVTLRCDPISGHDNLYWYRRVMGKEIKFLLHFVKESKQDESGMPNNRFLAERTGGTYSTLKVQPAELEDSGVYFCASSLGQIQNIQYFGAGTRLSVL.